The 6 T cell receptor beta chains listed next were all sequenced from one sample in a study of regulatory T cells in long-lasting Graves disease. Time point defined: newly diagnosed GD, antithyroid drugs for less than 3 months. Making the TCR library involved RNA that had been extracted from PBMCs. Libraries of TCR beta came from iRepertoire HTBI primers plus Arm-PCR of CDR3 regions. MiXCR, applied by TCRdb to the multiplex PCR reads, yields one record per CDR3 protein. The sample consists of some 500,000 distinct CDR3 sequences, about 14% of them appearing once. The same data also went into a second study, on T cells in Graves' hyperthyroidism and ophthalmopathy.

Sample: peripheral blood mononuclear cells (PBMCs), taken at new diagnosis, from a patient treated with antithyroid drugs. These receptors originate from a man aged 25 to 40 with Graves disease.

This clonotype was detected ten times or more. The V gene is TRBV29-1, the J gene TRBJ2-7; 9 bases agree with TRBD1. The CDR3 covers 12 residues. The V gene end was trimmed by 6 bases and the J gene end by 1 base; junction bases not matched to a gene: 1. Per germline, CDR1 SQVTM and CDR2 ANQGSEA. CDR3 in amino acids: CSVGQGSYEQYF. Written as DNA, the CDR3 is TGCAGCGTGGGACAGGGTTCCTACGAGCAGTACTTC.

This clonotype has ten or more counts. The rearrangement joins TRBV19 to TRBJ2-7; possibly TRBD1 for D (5 bases). Germline lookup yields CDR1 LNHDA and CDR2 SQIVND (reference sequence). The CDR3 length is 13 residues. V lost 5 bases to trimming and J lost 2 bases, with 10 bases between them. CDR3 in amino acids: CASSSTETYEQYF. The CDR3 DNA is TGTGCCAGTAGTTCGACAGAGACCTACGAGCAGTACTTC. The variable domain in full, with the rest retrieved from reference TRBV19 and TRBJ2-7, is DGGITQSPKYLFRKEGQNVTLSCEQNLNHDAMYWYRQDPGQGLRLIYYSQIVNDFQKGDIAEGYSVSREKKESFPLTVTSAQKNPTAFYLCASSSTETYEQYFGPGTRLTVT.

A single count supports this clonotype. This may be a read error: a much more frequent sequence differs by one nucleotide. The chain joins TRBV6-2 or TRBV6-3 to TRBJ2-2; 7 bases fit TRBD2. In germline, CDR1 is MNHEY, CDR2 SVGEGT. This CDR3 has 16 amino acids. The V gene end was trimmed by 4 bases and the J gene end by 3 bases; junction bases not matched to a gene: 8. The CDR3 DNA reads as TGTGCCAGCAGTTCATCGGGAGGCGGGGACACCGGGGAGCTGTTTTTT. Encoded protein: CASSSSGGGDTGELFF.

The chain uses TRBV20-1 and TRBJ2-3, with D maybe TRBD2 (6 bases). Looked up from germline, CDR1 is DFQATT and CDR2 is SNEGSKA (reference sequence). This CDR3 has 14 residues. V dropped 3 bases and J dropped 8 bases, with 18 bases sitting between them. CDR3 nucleotides: TGCAGTGCTAGCATCACTAGCCACCCCATTACGCAGTATTTT. Protein product: CSASITSHPITQYF.

The V call is TRBV2, the J call TRBJ1-4; 9 positions agree with TRBD1. CDR3 length: 15 residues. Germline-derived CDR1 and CDR2 are SNHLY and FYNNEI. Germline trimming cut 4 bases from V and 11 bases from J; bases unmatched to any gene: 11. The DNA for the CDR3 is TGTGCCAGCAGTGGTGTTCGGGACAGGGATCGGAAACTGTTTTTT. This codes for CASSGVRDRDRKLFF.

This clonotype showed up many times. J is TRBJ1-2 and V is TRBV18; no firm D call. Trimming stripped 3 bases from V and 8 bases from J, with 13 bases between. This CDR3 has 13 residues. Germline CDR1 KGHSH, CDR2 LQKENI. CDR3 nucleotide sequence: TGTGCCAGCTCACCCGGGCCGTTGTGGGGCTACACCTTC. Residues: CASSPGPLWGYTF.